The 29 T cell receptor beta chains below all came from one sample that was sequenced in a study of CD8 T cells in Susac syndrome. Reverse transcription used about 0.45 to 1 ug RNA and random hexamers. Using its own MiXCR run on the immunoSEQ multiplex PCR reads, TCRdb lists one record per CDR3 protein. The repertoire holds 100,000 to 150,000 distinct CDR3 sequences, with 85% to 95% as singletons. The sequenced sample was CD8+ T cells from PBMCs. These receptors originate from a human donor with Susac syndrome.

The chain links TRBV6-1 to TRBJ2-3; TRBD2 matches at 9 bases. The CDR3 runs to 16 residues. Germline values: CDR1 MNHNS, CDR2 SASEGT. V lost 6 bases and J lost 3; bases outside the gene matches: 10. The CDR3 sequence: CASRPARGGITDTQYF. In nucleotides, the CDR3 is TGTGCCAGCAGACCAGCGCGGGGGGGAATAACAGATACGCAGTATTTT.

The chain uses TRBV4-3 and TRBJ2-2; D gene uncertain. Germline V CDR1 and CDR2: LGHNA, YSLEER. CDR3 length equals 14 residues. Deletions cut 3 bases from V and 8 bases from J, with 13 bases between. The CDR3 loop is CASSQSRIRGELFF. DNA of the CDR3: TGCGCCAGCAGCCAGTCCAGGATTCGGGGGGAGCTGTTTTTT.

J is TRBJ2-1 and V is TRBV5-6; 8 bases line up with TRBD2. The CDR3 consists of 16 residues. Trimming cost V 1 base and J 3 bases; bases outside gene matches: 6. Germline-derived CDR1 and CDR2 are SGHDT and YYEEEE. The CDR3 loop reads CASSLYGGVDYNEQFF. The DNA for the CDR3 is TGTGCCAGCAGCTTGTACGGGGGGGTCGACTACAATGAGCAGTTCTTC.

CDR3 nucleotides: TGCGCCAGCAGTCAAGGGGGGGGTCAGCCCCAGCATTTT. It encodes CASSQGGGQPQHF. The rearrangement joins TRBV23-1 to TRBJ1-5, with a weak D call TRBD1 (5 bases). TRBV23-1 is placed among ORFs of uncertain function. V was pared by 2 bases and J by 6 bases, with 8 bases between. The CDR3 covers 13 residues.

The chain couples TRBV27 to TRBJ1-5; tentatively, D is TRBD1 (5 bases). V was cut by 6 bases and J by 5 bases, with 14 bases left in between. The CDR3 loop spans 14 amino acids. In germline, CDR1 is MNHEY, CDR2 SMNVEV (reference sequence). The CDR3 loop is CASRPLDSYQPQHF. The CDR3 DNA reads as TGTGCCAGCAGGCCCCTCGACAGCTATCAGCCCCAGCATTTT.

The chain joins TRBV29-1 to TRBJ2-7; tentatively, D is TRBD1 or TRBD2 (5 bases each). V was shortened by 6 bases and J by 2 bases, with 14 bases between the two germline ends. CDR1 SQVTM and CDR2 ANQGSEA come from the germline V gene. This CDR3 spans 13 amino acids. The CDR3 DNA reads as TGCAGCGTGGGGACGGACCGGACCTACGAGCAGTACTTC. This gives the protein CSVGTDRTYEQYF.

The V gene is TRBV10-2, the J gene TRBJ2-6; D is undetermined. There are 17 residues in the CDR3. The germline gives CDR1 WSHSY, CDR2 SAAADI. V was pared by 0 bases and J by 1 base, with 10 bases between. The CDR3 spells CASSESTTASGANVLTF. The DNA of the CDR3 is TGCGCCAGCAGTGAGTCGACCACGGCATCTGGGGCCAACGTCCTGACTTTC.

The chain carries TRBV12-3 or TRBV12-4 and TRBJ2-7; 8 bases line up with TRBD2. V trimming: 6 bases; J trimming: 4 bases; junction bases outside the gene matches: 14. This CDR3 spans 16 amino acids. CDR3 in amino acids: CASSSDPGGAEYEQYF. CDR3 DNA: TGTGCCAGCAGCTCTGACCCCGGGGGGGCCGAGTACGAGCAGTACTTC.

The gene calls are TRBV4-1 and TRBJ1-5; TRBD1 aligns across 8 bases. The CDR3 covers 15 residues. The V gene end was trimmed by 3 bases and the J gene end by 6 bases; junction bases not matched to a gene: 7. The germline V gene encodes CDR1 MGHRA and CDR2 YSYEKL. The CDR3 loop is CASSQGQARSQPQHF. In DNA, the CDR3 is TGCGCCAGCAGCCAGGGACAGGCGAGGAGTCAGCCCCAGCATTTT.

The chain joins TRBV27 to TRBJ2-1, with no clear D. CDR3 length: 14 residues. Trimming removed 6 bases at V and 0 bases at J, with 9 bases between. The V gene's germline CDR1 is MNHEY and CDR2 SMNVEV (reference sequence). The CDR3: CASSYKSSYNEQFF. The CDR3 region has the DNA TGTGCCAGCAGCTATAAGAGCTCCTACAATGAGCAGTTCTTC.

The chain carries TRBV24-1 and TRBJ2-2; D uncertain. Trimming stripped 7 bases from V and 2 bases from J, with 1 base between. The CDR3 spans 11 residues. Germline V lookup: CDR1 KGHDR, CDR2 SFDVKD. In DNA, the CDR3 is TGTGCCACCAGCAACACCGGGGAGCTGTTTTTT. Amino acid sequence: CATSNTGELFF.

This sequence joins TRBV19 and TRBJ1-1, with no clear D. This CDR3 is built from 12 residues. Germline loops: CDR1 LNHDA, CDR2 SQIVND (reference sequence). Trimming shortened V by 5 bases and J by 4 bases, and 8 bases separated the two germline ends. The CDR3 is CASSFASTEAFF. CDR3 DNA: TGTGCCAGTAGTTTCGCCTCCACTGAAGCTTTCTTT.

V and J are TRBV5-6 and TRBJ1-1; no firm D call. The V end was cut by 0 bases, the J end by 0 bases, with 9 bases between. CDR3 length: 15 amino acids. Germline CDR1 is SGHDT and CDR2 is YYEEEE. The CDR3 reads CASSLGAAMNTEAFF. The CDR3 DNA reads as TGTGCCAGCAGCTTGGGTGCAGCTATGAACACTGAAGCTTTCTTT.

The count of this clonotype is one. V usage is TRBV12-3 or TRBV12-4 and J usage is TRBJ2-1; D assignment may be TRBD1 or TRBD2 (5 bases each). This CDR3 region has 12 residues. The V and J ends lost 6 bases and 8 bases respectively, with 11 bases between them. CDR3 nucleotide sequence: TGTGCCAGCAGATGGGGGTCGGATGAGCAGTTCTTC. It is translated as CASRWGSDEQFF.

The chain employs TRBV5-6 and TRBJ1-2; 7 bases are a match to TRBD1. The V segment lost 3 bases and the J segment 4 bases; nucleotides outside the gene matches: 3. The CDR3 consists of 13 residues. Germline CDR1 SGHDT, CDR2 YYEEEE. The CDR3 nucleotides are TGTGCCAGCAGCTCGGGACAGATCTATGGCTACACCTTC. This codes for CASSSGQIYGYTF.

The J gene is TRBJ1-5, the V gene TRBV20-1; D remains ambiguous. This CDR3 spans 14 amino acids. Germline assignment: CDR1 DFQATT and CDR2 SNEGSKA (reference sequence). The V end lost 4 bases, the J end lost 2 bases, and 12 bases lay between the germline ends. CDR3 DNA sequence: TGCAGTGCTACATTCGGACGGGGCAATCAGCCCCAGCATTTT. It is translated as CSATFGRGNQPQHF.

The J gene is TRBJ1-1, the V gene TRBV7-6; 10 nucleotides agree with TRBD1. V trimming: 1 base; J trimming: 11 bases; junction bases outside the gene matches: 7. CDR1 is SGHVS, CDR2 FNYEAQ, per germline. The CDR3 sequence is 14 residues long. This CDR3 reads CASSLEGTGAGAFF. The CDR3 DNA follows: TGTGCCAGCAGCTTAGAAGGGACAGGGGCGGGGGCTTTCTTT.

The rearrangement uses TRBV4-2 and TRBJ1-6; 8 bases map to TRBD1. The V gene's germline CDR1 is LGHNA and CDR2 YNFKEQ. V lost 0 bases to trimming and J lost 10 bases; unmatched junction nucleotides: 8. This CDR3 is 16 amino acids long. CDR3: CASSQDPGQGGSPLHF. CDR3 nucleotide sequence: TGTGCCAGCAGCCAAGACCCCGGACAGGGTGGGTCACCCCTCCACTTT.

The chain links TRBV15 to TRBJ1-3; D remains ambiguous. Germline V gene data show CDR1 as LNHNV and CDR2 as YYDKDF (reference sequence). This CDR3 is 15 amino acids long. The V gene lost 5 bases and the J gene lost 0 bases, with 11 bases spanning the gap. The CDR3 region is CATSVGPLSGNTIYF. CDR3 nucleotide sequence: TGTGCCACCAGCGTCGGGCCTCTCTCTGGAAACACCATATATTTT.

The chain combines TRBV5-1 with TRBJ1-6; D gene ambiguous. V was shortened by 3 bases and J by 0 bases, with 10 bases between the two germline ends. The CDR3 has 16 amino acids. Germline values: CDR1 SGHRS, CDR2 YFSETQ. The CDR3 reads CASSSTGSSYNSPLHF. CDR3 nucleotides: TGCGCCAGCAGCTCAACGGGGAGCTCCTATAATTCACCCCTCCACTTT.

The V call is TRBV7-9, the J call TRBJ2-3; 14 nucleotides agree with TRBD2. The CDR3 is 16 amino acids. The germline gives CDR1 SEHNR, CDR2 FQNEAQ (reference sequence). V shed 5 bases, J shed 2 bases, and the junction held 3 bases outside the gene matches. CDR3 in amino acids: CASSGTSGRDTDTQYF. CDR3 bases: TGTGCCAGCAGCGGGACTAGCGGGAGAGACACAGATACGCAGTATTTT.

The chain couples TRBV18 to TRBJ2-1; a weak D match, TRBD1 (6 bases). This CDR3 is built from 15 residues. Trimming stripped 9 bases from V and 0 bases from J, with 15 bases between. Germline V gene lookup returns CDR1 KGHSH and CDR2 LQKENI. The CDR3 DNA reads TGTGCCAGTAAAGAGGGGGTGAGCTCCTACAATGAGCAGTTCTTC. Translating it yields CASKEGVSSYNEQFF.

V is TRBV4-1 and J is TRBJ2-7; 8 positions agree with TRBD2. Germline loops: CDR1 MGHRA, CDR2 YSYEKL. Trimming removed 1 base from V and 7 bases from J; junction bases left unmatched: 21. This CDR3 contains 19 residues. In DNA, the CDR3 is TGCGCCAGCAGCCAAGTTGCCAGGGTGGTAGATCTGGTAGCGGGGGAGCAGTACTTC. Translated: CASSQVARVVDLVAGEQYF.

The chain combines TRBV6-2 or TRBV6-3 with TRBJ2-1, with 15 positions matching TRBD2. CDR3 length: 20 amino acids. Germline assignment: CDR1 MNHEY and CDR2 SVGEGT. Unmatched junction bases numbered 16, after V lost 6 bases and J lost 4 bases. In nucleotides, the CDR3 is TGTGCCAGCAGCTTACAAATCGGGACTAGCGGGGGGCCTCAATACAATGAGCAGTTCTTC. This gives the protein CASSLQIGTSGGPQYNEQFF.

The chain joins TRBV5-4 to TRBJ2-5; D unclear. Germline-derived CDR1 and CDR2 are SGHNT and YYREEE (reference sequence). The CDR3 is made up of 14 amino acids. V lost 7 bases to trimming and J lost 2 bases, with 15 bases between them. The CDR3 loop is CASLEYVEQETQYF. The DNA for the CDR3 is TGTGCCAGCCTGGAGTATGTGGAGCAAGAGACCCAGTACTTC.

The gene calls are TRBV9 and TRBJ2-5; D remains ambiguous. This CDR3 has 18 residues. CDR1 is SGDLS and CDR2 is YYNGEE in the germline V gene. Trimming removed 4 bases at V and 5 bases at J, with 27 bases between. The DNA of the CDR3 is TGTGCCAGCAGCTTCTCCGTACCCAGAGCGTCCTCCAGGGAGACCCAGTACTTC. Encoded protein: CASSFSVPRASSRETQYF.

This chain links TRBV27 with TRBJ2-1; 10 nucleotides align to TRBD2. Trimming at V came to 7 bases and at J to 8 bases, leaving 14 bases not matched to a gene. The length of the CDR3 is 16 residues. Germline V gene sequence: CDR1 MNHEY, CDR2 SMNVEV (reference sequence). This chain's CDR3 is CASNRRSGGARDEQFF. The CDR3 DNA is TGTGCCAGCAACCGTCGGAGCGGGGGGGCCCGGGATGAGCAGTTCTTC.

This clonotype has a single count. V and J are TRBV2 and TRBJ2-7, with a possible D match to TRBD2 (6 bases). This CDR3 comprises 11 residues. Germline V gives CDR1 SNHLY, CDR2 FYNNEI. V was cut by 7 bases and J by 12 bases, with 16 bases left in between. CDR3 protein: CASTSAGTRYF. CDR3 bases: TGTGCCAGCACCTCCGCTGGGACTCGGTACTTC. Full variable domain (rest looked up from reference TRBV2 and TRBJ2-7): EPEVTQTPSHQVTQMGQEVILRCVPISNHLYFYWYRQILGQKVEFLVSFYNNEISEKSEIFDDQFSVERPDGSNFTLKIRSTKLEDSAMYFCASTSAGTRYFGPGTRLTVT.

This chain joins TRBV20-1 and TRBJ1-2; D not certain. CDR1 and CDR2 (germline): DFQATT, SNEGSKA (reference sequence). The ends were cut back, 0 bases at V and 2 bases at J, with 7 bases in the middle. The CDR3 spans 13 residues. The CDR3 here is CSARDPGNYGYTF. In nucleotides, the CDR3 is TGCAGTGCTAGAGATCCCGGCAACTATGGCTACACCTTC.